The present T cell receptor (beta chain) was sequenced within a study of cytomegalovirus exposure and HLA in healthy donors. Germline V gene lookup returns CDR1 SNHLY and CDR2 FYNNEI. CDR3 size: 14 residues. V gave up 3 bases and J gave up 10 bases; unmatched junction bases: 10. The PCR contained 60 Vbeta and 13 Jbeta primers. Produced via immunoSEQ multiplex PCR; TCRdb's table is partial and in-frame only. This repertoire shows about 71,000 clones, roughly 70% found once; its top ten account for more than 7.5%. The sample taken for sequencing was PBMCs. V usage is TRBV2 and J usage is TRBJ1-1, with TRBD1 matching 8 bases. The source of this sequence is a woman in her 50s in good health and CMV-seropositive. The CDR3 bases are TGTGCCAGCAGTGATGGGACGGGCAGGGGGCCAGCTTTCTTT. Its translation: CASSDGTGRGPAFF.